Described below is a single TCR beta chain sequence and its context. Its antigen remains unknown. A junction boundary mismatches the germline segment, possibly from a read error. The source material, RNA transcripts, was used to amplify TCR beta CDR3 regions. HTBI primers were the set used in a first-round RT-PCR of the TCR CDR3. TCRdb reanalysed the multiplex PCR reads using MiXCR and keeps one entry per CDR3 protein. Of approximately 530,000 distinct CDR3 sequences listed, about 20% are singletons. This sample was taken from a study of T cells in Graves' hyperthyroidism and ophthalmopathy. Study-wide results and limits: A model built on 13 V-J features separated ophthalmopathy from stable hyperthyroidism. Model-based prediction identified ophthalmopathy a median around 6.5 months prior to its onset. Blood also contained most expanded thyroid clonotypes above 0.001.

Diagnoses rested on clinical symptoms, serum thyroxine and TRAb, thyroid ultrasound and orbital computed tomography. Germline loops: CDR1 MDHEN, CDR2 SYDVKM. The CDR3 contains 16 residues. Sequencing was performed on blood. The origin of this receptor is a man aged 35 to 55 with Graves' ophthalmopathy. The chain employs TRBV28 and TRBJ2-2; the match to TRBD1 covers 8 bases. CDR3 nucleotide sequence: TGCGCCAGCAGCCAAGGGGCAGGGGGCTGGGCCGGGGAGCTGTTTTTT. This codes for CASSQGAGGWAGELFF.